This entry concerns a single T cell receptor (beta chain). Its antigen is currently unknown. The sample belongs to a study of T-cell reconstitution after alpha-beta-depleted transplantation in children. CDR1 and CDR2 (germline): SGHTA, FQGNSA. This CDR3 comprises 15 residues. J lost 6 bases, V lost 3 bases, and 10 bases had no gene match. The study, taken as a whole, reports: Some patients owed their high day-60 TCRbeta diversity to surviving recipient T cells and thymic progenitors. About two months after transplant, alpha-beta T cells reportedly came from several hundred expanded graft clones. One year post-transplant, T-cell counts and diversity were largely derived from T cells produced anew.

During its preparation, the TCRbeta library received unique molecular identifiers. MiXCR, applied by TCRdb to the PCR reads, yields one record per CDR3 protein. Of 200,000 to 250,000 distinct CDR3 sequences listed, approximately 6.9% are singletons. Sample: PBMCs, taken before TCRalphabeta/CD19-depleted stem cell transplant. The origin of this receptor is a boy aged 2-9 years with acute lymphoblastic leukemia, due to receive a stem cell transplant. The chain carries TRBV7-2 and TRBJ2-7, with 8 nucleotides matching TRBD2. The CDR3 spells CASSLRSGSSPEQYF. In nucleotides, the CDR3 is TGTGCCAGCAGCTTGAGGAGCGGGAGCAGTCCCGAGCAGTACTTC. The complete variable domain, with remaining parts taken from reference TRBV7-2 and TRBJ2-7, reads GAGVSQSPSNKVTEKGKDVELRCDPISGHTALYWYRQSLGQGLEFLIYFQGNSAPDKSGLPSDRFSAERTGGSVSTLTIQRTQQEDSAVYLCASSLRSGSSPEQYFGPGTRLTVT.